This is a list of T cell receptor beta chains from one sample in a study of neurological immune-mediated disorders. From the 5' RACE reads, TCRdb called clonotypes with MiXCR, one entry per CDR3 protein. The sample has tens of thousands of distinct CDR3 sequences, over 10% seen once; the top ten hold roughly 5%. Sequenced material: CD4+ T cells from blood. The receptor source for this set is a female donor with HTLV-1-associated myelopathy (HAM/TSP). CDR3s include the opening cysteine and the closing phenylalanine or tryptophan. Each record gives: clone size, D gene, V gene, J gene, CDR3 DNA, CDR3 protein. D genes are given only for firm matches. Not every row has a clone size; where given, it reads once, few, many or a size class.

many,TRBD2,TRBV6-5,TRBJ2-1,TGTGCCAGTCAACGCGGGGCGGGAGTGAATGAGCAGTTCTTC,CASQRGAGVNEQFF
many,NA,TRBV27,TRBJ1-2,TGTGCCAGCAGTTTACGCGAACGAACCGGGCCAGAGACCTATGGCTACACCTTC,CASSLRERTGPETYGYTF
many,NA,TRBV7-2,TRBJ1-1,TGTGCCAGCAGCTTACTGGGCTGGAACACTGAAGCTTTCTTT,CASSLLGWNTEAFF
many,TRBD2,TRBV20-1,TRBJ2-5,TGCAGTGCTAGAGAGAGTTCGAGGACTAGCGGCCTCCAAGAGACCCAGTACTTC,CSARESSRTSGLQETQYF
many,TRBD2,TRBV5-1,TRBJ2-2,TGCGCCAGCAGCTTGGATGTTAGCGGGGCCGGGGAGCTGTTTTTT,CASSLDVSGAGELFF
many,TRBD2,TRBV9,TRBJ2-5,TGTGCCAGCAGCGCTAGCGGGGGCCGTCAAGAGACCCAGTACTTC,CASSASGGRQETQYF
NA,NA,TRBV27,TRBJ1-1,TGTGCCAGCTCCATGGAGGGGAACACTGAAGCTTTCTTT,CASSMEGNTEAFF
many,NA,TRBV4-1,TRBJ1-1,TGCGCCAGCAGCCAAGACCCCTTTAATACTGAAGCTTTCTTT,CASSQDPFNTEAFF
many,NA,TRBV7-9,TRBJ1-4,TGTGCCAGCAGCCCCCTGTTTAGTGAAAAACTGTTTTTT,CASSPLFSEKLFF
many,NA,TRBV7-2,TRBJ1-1,TGTGCCAGCAGCTTAATCGAGAACACTGAAGCTTTCTTT,CASSLIENTEAFF
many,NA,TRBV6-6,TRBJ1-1,TGTGCCAGCAGTTTAGACGTCGGCACTGAAGCTTTCTTT,CASSLDVGTEAFF
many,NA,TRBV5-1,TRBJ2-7,TGCGCCAGCAGCTTGAGCGGGGGACAGAACTACGAGCAGTACTTC,CASSLSGGQNYEQYF
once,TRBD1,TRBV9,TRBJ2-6,TGTGCCAGCAGCGTAGGTTTGGGTGGGCAGGGGGCCTCTGGGGCCAACGTCCTGACTTTC,CASSVGLGGQGASGANVLTF
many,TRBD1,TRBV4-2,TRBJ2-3,TGTGCCAGCAGCCAGCAGACCGGGACAGCCACAGATACGCAGTATTTT,CASSQQTGTATDTQYF
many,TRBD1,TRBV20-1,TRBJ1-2,TGCAGTGCTAAAGGACAGGGGATTAACTATGGCTACACCTTC,CSAKGQGINYGYTF
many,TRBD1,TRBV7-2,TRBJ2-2,TGTGCCAGCAGCGCGAACAGGGGGCCAAGCACCGGGGAGCTGTTTTTT,CASSANRGPSTGELFF
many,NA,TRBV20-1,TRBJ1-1,TGCAGTGCTAGAGATCAGGGAAGATCGATGAACACTGAAGCTTTCTTT,CSARDQGRSMNTEAFF
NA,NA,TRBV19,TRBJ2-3,TGTGCCAGTAGTATTAGGCTCGCAGATACGCAGTATTTT,CASSIRLADTQYF
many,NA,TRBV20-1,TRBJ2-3,TGCAGTGCTAGAGATACAGGGCGGAGCACAGATACGCAGTATTTT,CSARDTGRSTDTQYF
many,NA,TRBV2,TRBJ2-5,TGTGCCAGCAAGAGGGCCGCTGGGACCCAGTACTTC,CASKRAAGTQYF
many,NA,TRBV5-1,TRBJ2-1,TGCGCCAGCAGTCCTACTCCAGGGAGCTCCTACAATGAGCAGTTCTTC,CASSPTPGSSYNEQFF
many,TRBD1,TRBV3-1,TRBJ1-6,TGTGCCAGCAGCCAAGATCCCCGAAGACAGGGCTATAATTCACCCCTCCACTTT,CASSQDPRRQGYNSPLHF
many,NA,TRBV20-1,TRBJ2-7,TGCAGTGCTAGCCCCCAGGGGTACGAGCAGTACTTC,CSASPQGYEQYF
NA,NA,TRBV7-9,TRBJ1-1,TGTGCCAGACGCACAGGGACCACTGAAGCTTTCTTT,CARRTGTTEAFF
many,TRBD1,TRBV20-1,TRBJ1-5,TGCAGTGCAGAAGACGGACAGGGGGGTCAGCCCCAGCATTTT,CSAEDGQGGQPQHF
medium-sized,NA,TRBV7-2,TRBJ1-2,TGTGCCAGCAGCTCGACAGGTGGCTACACCTTC,CASSSTGGYTF
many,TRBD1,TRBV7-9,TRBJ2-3,TGTGCCAGCAGCCCCCGGACAGGGAGTTCCACAGATACGCAGTATTTT,CASSPRTGSSTDTQYF
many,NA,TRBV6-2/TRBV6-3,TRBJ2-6,TGTGCCAGCAGTTACGCCGGGGCCAACGTCCTGACTTTC,CASSYAGANVLTF
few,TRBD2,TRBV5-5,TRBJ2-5,TGTGCCAGCAGCTGGGGACTAGCGGGGGATGAGACCCAGTACTTC,CASSWGLAGDETQYF
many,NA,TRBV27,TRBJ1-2,TGTGCCAGCAGACAAAGGGGTTACTATGGCTACACCTTC,CASRQRGYYGYTF
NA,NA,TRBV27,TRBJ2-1,TGTGCCAGCAGTCCCCAAGCGGGCGGGCCCACTGAGCAGTTCTTC,CASSPQAGGPTEQFF
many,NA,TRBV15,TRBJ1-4,TGTGCCACCAGCAGAGTGGAGGGTTGGTCCGAAAAACTGTTTTTT,CATSRVEGWSEKLFF
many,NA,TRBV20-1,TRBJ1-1,TGCAGTGCTATAAGTACGGGGAACACTGAAGCTTTCTTT,CSAISTGNTEAFF
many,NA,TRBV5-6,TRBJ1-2,TGTGCCAGCAGCTTAGGACACACCTATGGCTACACCTTC,CASSLGHTYGYTF
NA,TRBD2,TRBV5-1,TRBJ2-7,TGCGCCAGCAGCTTCGGTAGCGGGTACGAGCAGTACTTC,CASSFGSGYEQYF
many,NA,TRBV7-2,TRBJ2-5,TGTGCCAGCAGCTTAGCCTTTCGCGAGACCCAGTACTTC,CASSLAFRETQYF
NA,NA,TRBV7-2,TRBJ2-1,NA,CASSFYICSAPGQGNNEQFF
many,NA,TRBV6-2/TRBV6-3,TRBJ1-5,TGTGCCAGCAGTGTCCACAGTTCCTCCCAGCATTTT,CASSVHSSSQHF
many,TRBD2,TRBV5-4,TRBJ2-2,TGTGCCAGCGCCAAGGGACTAGCGGGAGCCGGGGAGCTGTTTTTT,CASAKGLAGAGELFF
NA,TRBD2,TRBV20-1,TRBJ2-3,TGCAGTGCTAGTACTAGCGGGAGGTCGGCAGATACGCAGTATTTT,CSASTSGRSADTQYF
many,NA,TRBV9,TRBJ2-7,TGTGCCAGCAGCGTGGCGCCGGACTCCTACGAGCAGTACTTC,CASSVAPDSYEQYF
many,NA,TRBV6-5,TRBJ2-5,TGTGCCAGCAGTTACTCGGGCTACCAAGAGACCCAGTACTTC,CASSYSGYQETQYF
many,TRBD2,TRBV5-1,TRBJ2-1,TGCGCCAGCAGCGCGGGACTAGCGGGGCTCAATGAGCAGTTCTTC,CASSAGLAGLNEQFF
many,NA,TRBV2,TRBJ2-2,TGTGCCAGCGGGGGGGCAATCGGGGAGCTGTTTTTT,CASGGAIGELFF
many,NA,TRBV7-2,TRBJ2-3,TGTGCCAGCAGCTTGGCAGGCCGCACAGATACGCAGTATTTT,CASSLAGRTDTQYF
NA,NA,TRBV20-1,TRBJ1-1,TGCAGGGGCCTCGGGGGCCTGAACACTGAAGCTTTCTTT,CRGLGGLNTEAFF
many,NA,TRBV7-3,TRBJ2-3,TGTGCCAGCAGCTCCGCGGGGTTAGATACGCAGTATTTT,CASSSAGLDTQYF
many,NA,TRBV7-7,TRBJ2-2,TGTGCTAGCGGCAGGGCGAGGAACACCGGGGAGCTGTTTTTT,CASGRARNTGELFF
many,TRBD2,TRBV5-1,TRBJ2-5,TGCGCCAGCAGCCCGGGTAGCGGGGGAGTGGAGACCCAGTACTTC,CASSPGSGGVETQYF
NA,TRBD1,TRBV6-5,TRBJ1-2,TGTGCCAGCAGTTACCAGCAGGGGGGCAACTATGGCTACACCTTC,CASSYQQGGNYGYTF
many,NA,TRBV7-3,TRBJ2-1,TGTGCCAGCAGCCGATTCGAGTGGGATGAGCAGTTCTTC,CASSRFEWDEQFF
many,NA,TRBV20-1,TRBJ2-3,TGCAGTGCTATAAAACTCCCACGGGGCGACACAGATACGCAGTATTTT,CSAIKLPRGDTDTQYF
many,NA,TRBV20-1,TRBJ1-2,TGCAGTGCTAGGGACAGTAACTATGGCTACACCTTC,CSARDSNYGYTF
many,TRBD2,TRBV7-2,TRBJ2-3,TGTGCCAGCAGCTCCTCTAGCGGGGGGCTAGATACGCAGTATTTT,CASSSSSGGLDTQYF